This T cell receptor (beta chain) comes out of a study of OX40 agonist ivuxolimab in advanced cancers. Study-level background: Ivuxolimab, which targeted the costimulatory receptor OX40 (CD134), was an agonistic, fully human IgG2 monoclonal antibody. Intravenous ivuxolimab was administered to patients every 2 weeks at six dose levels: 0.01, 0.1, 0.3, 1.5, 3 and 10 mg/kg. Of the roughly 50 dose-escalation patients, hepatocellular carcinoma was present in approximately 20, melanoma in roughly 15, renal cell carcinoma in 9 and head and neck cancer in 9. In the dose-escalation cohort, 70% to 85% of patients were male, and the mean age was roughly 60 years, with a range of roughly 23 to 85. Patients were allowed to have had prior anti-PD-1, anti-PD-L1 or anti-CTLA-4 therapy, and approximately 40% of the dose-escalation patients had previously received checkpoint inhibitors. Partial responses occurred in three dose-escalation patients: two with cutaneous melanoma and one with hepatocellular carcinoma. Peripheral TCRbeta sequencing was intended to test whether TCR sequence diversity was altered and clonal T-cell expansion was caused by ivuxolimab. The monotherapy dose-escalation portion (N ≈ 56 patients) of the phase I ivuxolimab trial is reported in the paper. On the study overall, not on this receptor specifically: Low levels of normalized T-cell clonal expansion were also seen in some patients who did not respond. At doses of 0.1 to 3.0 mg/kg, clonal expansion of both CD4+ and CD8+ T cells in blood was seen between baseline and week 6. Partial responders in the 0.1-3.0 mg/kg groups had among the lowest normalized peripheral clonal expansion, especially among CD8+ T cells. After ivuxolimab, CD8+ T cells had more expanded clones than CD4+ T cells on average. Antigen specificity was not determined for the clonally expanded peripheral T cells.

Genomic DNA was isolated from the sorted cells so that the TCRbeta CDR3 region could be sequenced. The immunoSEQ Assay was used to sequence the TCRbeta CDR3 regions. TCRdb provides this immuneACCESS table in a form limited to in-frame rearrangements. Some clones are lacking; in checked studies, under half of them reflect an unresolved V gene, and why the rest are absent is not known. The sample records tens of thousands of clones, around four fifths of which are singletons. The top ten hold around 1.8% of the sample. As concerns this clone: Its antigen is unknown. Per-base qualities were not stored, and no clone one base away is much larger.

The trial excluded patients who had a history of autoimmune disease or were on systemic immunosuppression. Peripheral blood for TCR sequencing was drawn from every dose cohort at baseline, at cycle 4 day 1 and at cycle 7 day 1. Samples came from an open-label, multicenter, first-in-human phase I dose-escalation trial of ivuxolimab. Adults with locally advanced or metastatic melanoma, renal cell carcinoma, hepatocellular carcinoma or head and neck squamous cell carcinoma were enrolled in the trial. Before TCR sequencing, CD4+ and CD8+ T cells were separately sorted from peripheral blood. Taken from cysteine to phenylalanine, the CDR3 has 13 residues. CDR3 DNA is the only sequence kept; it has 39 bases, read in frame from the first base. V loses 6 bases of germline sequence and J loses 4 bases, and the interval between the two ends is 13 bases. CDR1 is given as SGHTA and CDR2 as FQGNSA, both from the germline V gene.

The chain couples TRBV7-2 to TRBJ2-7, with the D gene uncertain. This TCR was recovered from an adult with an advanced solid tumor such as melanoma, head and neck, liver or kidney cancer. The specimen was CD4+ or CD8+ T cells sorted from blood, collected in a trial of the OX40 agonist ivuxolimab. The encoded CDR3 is CASSLRRLYEQYF. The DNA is TGTGCCAGCAGTTTGAGGCGGCTTTACGAGCAGTACTTC.